This T cell receptor (beta chain) was observed in a study of blood T cell repertoires in COVID-19. Study information: T cells, B-cell-depleted T cells, or PBMCs provided the cDNA or gDNA that served as material.

In this sample, this clone turned up a few times. Under the authors' procedure: It was from reference gene primer amplification that nucleated cell counts were estimated. The assay was immunoSEQ multiplex PCR, and TCRdb's table has in-frame clones only and misses some. The DNA gave D and trimming, while V, J and clone size come from that table. There are some 120,000 clones in the sample; about 79% occur only once, and less than 20% lies in the top ten. The receptor was isolated from a woman in her forties or fifties with acute or convalescent COVID-19. The sample consisted of peripheral blood.

CDR3 in amino acids: CAWSVRRGVEAGELFF. The CDR3 DNA follows: TGTGCCTGGAGTGTACGAAGGGGCGTCGAGGCCGGGGAGCTGTTTTTT. The chain uses TRBV30 and TRBJ2-2; the D gene is possibly TRBD1 (5 bases). The CDR3 has 16 amino acids. Germline V gene lookup returns CDR1 GTSNPN and CDR2 SVGIG (reference sequence). V gave up 0 bases and J gave up 6 bases, with 17 bases separating them.